The source of this TCR beta chain is a study of shared clonotypes between healthy human individuals. On the study more broadly: CD8 memory received one plate per donor, CD8 naive two, CD4 memory three and CD4 naive three.

Overall study results and limits: A few donors held about 5% of naive CD4 clonotypes in common. Compared with memory subsets, naive subsets generally had larger estimated richness.

As concerns this clone: Its antigen is undetermined.

Germline assignment: CDR1 MNHEY and CDR2 SMNVEV (reference sequence). The V and J ends lost 6 bases and 5 bases respectively, with 10 bases between them. The CDR3 runs 12 residues. Using approximately 200 ng DNA, 25,000 to 35,000 T cell genomes, the sorted-subset replicate PCRs were run. Sequencing was performed with immunoSEQ multiplex PCR; in TCRdb, only in-frame clones are kept and a portion is missing. This sample has over 750,000 clones, with about 96% found just once. Only CD45RO-negative cells positively selected for CCR7 counted as naive CD8 cells, so terminally differentiated effector memory CD45RA+ cells were excluded.

The sample consisted of naive CD8+ T cells sorted from blood. The clonotype comes from a man aged 25 to 40 in good health. V and J are TRBV27 and TRBJ1-1; D remains unclear. The CDR3 sequence: CASSGDRTEAFF. The CDR3 region has the DNA TGTGCCAGCAGCGGGGATAGGACTGAAGCTTTCTTT.